Below, 27 T cell receptor beta chains from the same sample are listed, as sequenced in a study of identifying expanded T cells in peripheral blood. Clones were sequenced by immunoSEQ multiplex PCR, and TCRdb holds only the in-frame ones, with some missing. The sample has tens of thousands of clones, 80% to 90% seen once. What was sequenced was blood. These TCRs come from a person aged 18 to 70 in good health.

The chain is built from TRBV5-1 and TRBJ2-1, with a weak D call TRBD2 (6 bases). Trimming took off 2 bases at V and 5 bases at J, with 14 bases between the two ends. The CDR3 has 15 residues. Germline-derived CDR1 and CDR2 are SGHRS and YFSETQ. Here the CDR3 reads CASSFGGSSDNEQFF. CDR3 DNA: TGCGCCAGCAGCTTCGGGGGTAGCTCAGACAATGAGCAGTTCTTC.

The CDR3 DNA follows: TGTGCCAGCAGTTTATCAGGGGCGGAGTACTTC. Protein sequence: CASSLSGAEYF. The V and J genes are TRBV6-5 and TRBJ2-4, with D possibly TRBD1 on 6 matching bases. The germline gives CDR1 MNHEY, CDR2 SVGAGI. CDR3 length: 11 residues. The ends were cut back, 4 bases at V and 14 bases at J, with 12 bases in the middle.

This clone was seen just once. The chain links TRBV6-5 to TRBJ1-4; 8 bases match TRBD1. This CDR3 is built from 16 residues. Germline V CDR1 and CDR2: MNHEY, SVGAGI. The V and J ends lost 1 base and 8 bases, in that order; junction bases with no gene match: 9. CDR3 loop: CASSYLVAGGTEKLFF. The CDR3 coding sequence is TGTGCCAGCAGTTACTTAGTTGCAGGGGGCACGGAAAAACTGTTTTTT.

The V and J genes are TRBV5-6 and TRBJ2-7, with a weak D call TRBD2 (6 bases). V was pared by 2 bases and J by 2 bases, with 8 bases between. The V gene's germline CDR1 is SGHDT and CDR2 YYEEEE. The length of the CDR3 is 13 residues. The CDR3 nucleotides read TGTGCCAGCAGCTTCCCGGGGGCCTACGAGCAGTACTTC. Its translation: CASSFPGAYEQYF.

V usage is TRBV5-1 and J usage is TRBJ2-2, with D perhaps matching TRBD1 (5 bases). V was clipped by 5 bases and J by 8 bases, with 16 bases between them. Germline loops: CDR1 SGHRS, CDR2 YFSETQ. The CDR3 covers 14 residues. Written as DNA, the CDR3 is TGCGCCAGCAGTTTGCAGGGAATTTCAGGGGAGCTGTTTTTT. This gives the protein CASSLQGISGELFF.

V and J are TRBV2 and TRBJ1-2; D uncertain. In germline, CDR1 is SNHLY, CDR2 FYNNEI. Trimming removed 3 bases at V and 4 bases at J, with 12 bases between. CDR3 length: 14 residues. The CDR3 protein is CASSDRGSPYGYTF. DNA for the CDR3: TGTGCCAGCAGTGACCGAGGGAGCCCCTATGGCTACACCTTC.

V is TRBV30 and J is TRBJ2-4; D may correspond to TRBD1 or TRBD2 (5 bases each). Germline CDR1 GTSNPN, CDR2 SVGIG (reference sequence). This CDR3 comprises 11 residues. V was clipped by 1 base and J by 8 bases, with 6 bases between them. The CDR3 coding sequence is TGTGCCTGGAGTGGAGGGGACATTCAGTACTTC. It codes for CAWSGGDIQYF.

The chain links TRBV6-5 to TRBJ1-3, with a weak D call TRBD1 (5 bases). CDR1 and CDR2 from the germline V gene are MNHEY and SVGAGI. This CDR3 is built from 13 residues. V lost 10 bases and J lost 4, with 14 bases in between. The CDR3 nucleotides are TGTGCCACCTTCCGGGACGTCGGAAACACCATATATTTT. Residues: CATFRDVGNTIYF.

This chain joins TRBV10-2 and TRBJ1-1, with TRBD1 as a possible D gene (6 bases). CDR1 is WSHSY, CDR2 SAAADI, per germline. The CDR3 contains 16 residues. The V end lost 2 bases, the J end lost 5 bases, and 18 bases lay between the germline ends. This chain's CDR3 is CASSEGWGGRRTEAFF. CDR3 coding DNA: TGCGCCAGCAGTGAGGGCTGGGGGGGCCGGAGGACTGAAGCTTTCTTT.

In its sample, this clone was seen once. The rearrangement joins TRBV10-2 to TRBJ1-5; D may be TRBD1 (6 bases). The V gene lost 2 bases and the J gene lost 4 bases, with 18 bases spanning the gap. Germline V gives CDR1 WSHSY, CDR2 SAAADI. The CDR3 extends over 17 amino acids. This CDR3 is CASSEELNRALNQPQHF. CDR3 DNA sequence: TGCGCCAGCAGTGAGGAATTAAACAGGGCCCTTAATCAGCCCCAGCATTTT.

This sequence joins TRBV7-2 and TRBJ1-6; D may be TRBD1 (5 bases). V was cut by 4 bases and J by 10 bases, with 14 bases left in between. The CDR3 spans 14 residues. Germline-derived CDR1 and CDR2 are SGHTA and FQGNSA. Here the CDR3 reads CASSWRGRGSPLHF. The CDR3 DNA follows: TGTGCCAGCAGCTGGCGGGGGAGGGGATCACCCCTCCACTTT.

The rearrangement joins TRBV4-1 to TRBJ1-6; D is perhaps TRBD1 (6 bases). V lost 0 bases to trimming and J lost 0 bases, with 9 bases between them. Germline loops: CDR1 MGHRA, CDR2 YSYEKL. This CDR3 has 17 amino acids. CDR3 sequence reads: CASSQDQGSSYNSPLHF. CDR3 in DNA: TGCGCCAGCAGCCAAGATCAGGGGAGCTCCTATAATTCACCCCTCCACTTT.

The CDR3 region has the DNA TGCGCCAGCAGCTTGGCGGGGGGGTCGGATGGCTACACCTTC. Protein: CASSLAGGSDGYTF. The J gene is TRBJ1-2, the V gene TRBV4-3; a weak D match, TRBD1 (5 bases). This CDR3 is built from 14 residues. V was cut by 5 bases and J by 6 bases, with 16 bases left in between. Germline-derived CDR1 and CDR2 are LGHNA and YSLEER.

This clone was seen a few times. The rearrangement joins TRBV7-6 to TRBJ1-1, with unresolved D. V lost 7 bases and J lost 0, with 12 bases in between. The germline V gene encodes CDR1 SGHVS and CDR2 FNYEAQ. The CDR3 has 14 residues. DNA of the CDR3: TGTGCCAGCACCGACCCAGCTGTGAACACTGAAGCTTTCTTT. It is translated as CASTDPAVNTEAFF.

The chain recombines TRBV13 with TRBJ1-1; the match to TRBD1 covers 8 bases. Trimming removed 5 bases from V and 2 bases from J; junction bases left unmatched: 4. The CDR3 contains 14 residues. Germline V gene data show CDR1 as PRHDT and CDR2 as FYEKMQ (reference sequence). The CDR3 coding sequence is TGTGCCAGCAGCGACAGGGGTTTTAACACTGAAGCTTTCTTT. This sequence encodes CASSDRGFNTEAFF.

The V and J genes are TRBV18 and TRBJ2-1; D is tentatively TRBD1 or TRBD2 (6 bases each). Deletions cut 8 bases from V and 7 bases from J, with 24 bases between. There are 16 residues in the CDR3. The germline V gene has CDR1 KGHSH and CDR2 LQKENI. CDR3 DNA sequence: TGTGCCAGCCAGTACCAGGGGACTCAATTTCAAAATGAGCAGTTCTTC. This gives the protein CASQYQGTQFQNEQFF.

V gene TRBV7-2 combines with J gene TRBJ1-2; D ambiguous. There are 15 residues in the CDR3. Per germline, CDR1 SGHTA and CDR2 FQGNSA. Trimming stripped 3 bases from V and 8 bases from J, with 19 bases between. DNA for the CDR3: TGTGCCAGCAGCTTCTTACAAGAACCCGGGCTGGGCTACACCTTC. It translates to CASSFLQEPGLGYTF.

To note about this clone: Other DNA sequences of this sample code for an identical CDR3. The rearrangement links TRBV10-3 to TRBJ1-1, with D possibly TRBD1 on 5 matching bases. The germline V gene has CDR1 ENHRY and CDR2 SYGVKD. With 4 bases removed from V and 2 bases from J, the gap between germline ends came to 8 bases. The CDR3 spans 13 residues. CDR3 nucleotides: TGTGCCATCAGTGGGCAGGGCAACACTGAAGCTTTCTTT. This translates into CAISGQGNTEAFF.

The rearrangement uses TRBV4-1 and TRBJ1-2; unclear D gene. The V and J ends lost 8 bases and 7 bases respectively, with 17 bases between them. The CDR3 has 13 amino acids. CDR1 and CDR2 from the germline V gene are MGHRA and YSYEKL. The CDR3 DNA is TGCGCCAGCGCATCCGTGGGGTTGGGTGGCTACACCTTC. Translating it yields CASASVGLGGYTF.

The chain joins TRBV5-5 to TRBJ2-7; D unresolved. The CDR3 is 15 residues long. V dropped 0 bases and J dropped 0 bases, with 10 bases sitting between them. Germline CDR1 is SGHKS and CDR2 is YYEKEE (reference sequence). CDR3 region: CASSLGADTSYEQYF. The CDR3 nucleotides are TGTGCCAGCAGCTTGGGGGCAGACACCTCCTACGAGCAGTACTTC.

V and J are TRBV7-9 and TRBJ2-1; 8 nucleotides align to TRBD2. Per germline, CDR1 SEHNR and CDR2 FQNEAQ (reference sequence). The CDR3 extends over 15 amino acids. Trimming removed 4 bases from V and 3 bases from J; junction bases left unmatched: 5. The CDR3 DNA sequence: TGTGCCAGCAGCTCCCCGACTAGCGACTACAATGAGCAGTTCTTC. It encodes CASSSPTSDYNEQFF.

This sequence joins TRBV4-3 and TRBJ1-2; 10 positions match TRBD1. CDR1 and CDR2 (germline): LGHNA, YSLEER. The CDR3 spans 17 residues. J lost 2 bases, V lost 0 bases, and 6 bases had no gene match. The CDR3 region is CASSQDTGTGANYGYTF. The DNA for the CDR3 is TGCGCCAGCAGCCAAGATACGGGGACAGGGGCAAACTATGGCTACACCTTC.

The rearrangement joins TRBV19 to TRBJ1-2; 7 bases are shared with TRBD1. The junction had 12 bases not matched to a gene; V was cut back by 10 bases and J by 4 bases. There are 14 residues in the CDR3. CDR1 LNHDA and CDR2 SQIVND come from the germline V gene (reference sequence). The CDR3 coding sequence is TGTGCCACTATGGGGAGGACAGGTCTCTATGGCTACACCTTC. This encodes CATMGRTGLYGYTF.

The V gene is TRBV9, the J gene TRBJ2-3; D remains ambiguous. CDR1 SGDLS and CDR2 YYNGEE come from the germline V gene. This CDR3 region has 14 residues. V lost 4 bases and J 4 bases, leaving 13 bases between the germline ends. The CDR3, as DNA: TGTGCCAGCAGCTCGACGGACCTCCCAGATACGCAGTATTTT. Amino acid sequence: CASSSTDLPDTQYF.

The chain combines TRBV5-1 with TRBJ2-5, with D tentatively TRBD1 (6 bases). Looked up from germline, CDR1 is SGHRS and CDR2 is YFSETQ. The CDR3 covers 16 residues. Trimming took 4 bases from V and 2 from J, leaving 18 bases between them. CDR3 nucleotide sequence: TGCGCCAGCAGCGCAAACAGGGCGACCAAGCAAGAGACCCAGTACTTC. Translating it yields CASSANRATKQETQYF.

The chain carries TRBV13 and TRBJ2-5; perhaps D is TRBD1 or TRBD2 (5 bases each). The CDR3 extends over 15 amino acids. V was clipped by 5 bases and J by 0 bases, with 13 bases between them. CDR1 and CDR2 from the germline V gene are PRHDT and FYEKMQ (reference sequence). The CDR3 sequence is CASSPRGRYQETQYF. CDR3 nucleotides: TGTGCCAGCAGCCCACGGGGACGGTACCAAGAGACCCAGTACTTC.

J is TRBJ1-3 and V is TRBV5-4; tentatively, D is TRBD1 (6 bases). Trimming cost V 1 base and J 1 base, with 9 bases left between them. The germline gives CDR1 SGHNT, CDR2 YYREEE (reference sequence). The CDR3 is made up of 15 amino acids. CDR3 nucleotides: TGTGCCAGCAGCTTGATGGGGGCGTCTGGAAACACCATATATTTT. Its protein product is CASSLMGASGNTIYF.